The 17 T cell receptor beta chains below come from one sample, sequenced in a study of T cell repertoires in cytomegalovirus infection. TCRdb independently ran MiXCR on the reads; one entry per CDR3 protein. The sample yields 740,000 or so distinct CDR3 sequences, about a third seen once. The sample consisted of PBMCs. The receptors come from a human donor in good health (CMV status not recorded). Some clones in this sample may be carry-over from other donors' samples.

The CDR3 nucleotides read TGTGCCAGCGGAAGACAGGGGCTGATAGGCTACGAGCAGTACTTC. This encodes CASGRQGLIGYEQYF. This chain joins TRBV6-1 and TRBJ2-7; TRBD1 aligns across 8 bases. This CDR3 is built from 15 residues. The J segment lost 3 bases and the V segment lost 8 bases, leaving 12 bases of the junction unmatched. Germline CDR1 MNHNS, CDR2 SASEGT.

This clonotype was recorded a few times. The chain combines TRBV20-1 with TRBJ2-7; D gene unclear. This CDR3 is 14 amino acids long. Germline CDR1 is DFQATT and CDR2 is SNEGSKA (reference sequence). V shed 0 bases and J shed 4 bases, with 13 bases lying between them. CDR3 nucleotide sequence: TGCAGTGCTAGAGATCCAGGTATCGGGTACGAGCAGTACTTC. Protein product: CSARDPGIGYEQYF.

Written as DNA, the CDR3 is TGTGCCAGCAAAGACTGGGGGCTTCAAGCCAAAAACATTCAGTACTTC. Translating it yields CASKDWGLQAKNIQYF. The rearrangement uses TRBV6-6 and TRBJ2-4; weak D call: TRBD1 (6 bases). In germline, CDR1 is MNHNY, CDR2 SVGAGI (reference sequence). This CDR3 is built from 16 residues. V lost 7 bases and J lost 0, with 16 bases in between.

In its sample, this clonotype was seen a few times. The CDR3: CASSQVSDRGLALSSYNEQFF. The CDR3 DNA is TGCGCCAGCAGCCAAGTATCGGACAGGGGACTAGCTTTGAGCTCCTACAATGAGCAGTTCTTC. The chain combines TRBV4-1 with TRBJ2-1, with D tentatively TRBD1 or TRBD2 (9 bases each). This CDR3 has 21 residues. CDR1 and CDR2 (germline): MGHRA, YSYEKL. V was clipped by 1 base and J by 0 bases, with 25 bases between them.

This clonotype occurred many times. This rearrangement joins TRBV7-2 to TRBJ1-1, with unresolved D. V lost 5 bases and J 1 base, leaving 5 bases between the germline ends. The CDR3 has 12 amino acids. CDR1 and CDR2 (germline): SGHTA, FQGNSA. The CDR3, as DNA: TGTGCCAGCAGCAGACCGAACACTGAAGCTTTCTTT. Translation: CASSRPNTEAFF.

This clonotype turned up a few times. The chain recombines TRBV28 with TRBJ1-5; weak D call: TRBD1 (6 bases). Germline loops: CDR1 MDHEN, CDR2 SYDVKM. The V end was cut by 6 bases, the J end by 8 bases, with 20 bases between. CDR3 length: 15 amino acids. CDR3 coding DNA: TGTGCCAGCAGCCCCCCCGAGGGGGGTATGAAGCCCCAGCATTTT. Its translation: CASSPPEGGMKPQHF.

This clonotype was counted a few times. V gene TRBV7-8 combines with J gene TRBJ1-2; D gene ambiguous. This CDR3 comprises 15 residues. CDR1 and CDR2 from the germline V gene are SGHVS and FQNEAQ. Trimming removed 0 bases at V and 0 bases at J, with 8 bases between. The CDR3 reads CASSLAAESNYGYTF. DNA for the CDR3: TGTGCCAGCAGCTTAGCGGCAGAGTCTAACTATGGCTACACCTTC.

This clonotype was picked up many times. The J gene is TRBJ2-3, the V gene TRBV4-2, with TRBD2 identical over 13 bases. From germline, CDR1 is LGHNA and CDR2 YNFKEQ. The CDR3 spans 15 residues. Trimming at V came to 5 bases and at J to 6 bases, leaving 5 bases not matched to a gene. CDR3 sequence: CASSSGLAGSDTQYF. In nucleotides, the CDR3 is TGTGCCAGCAGCTCGGGACTAGCGGGGAGCGATACGCAGTATTTT.

The gene calls are TRBV7-6 and TRBJ2-1, with D possibly matching TRBD2 (6 bases). V was shortened by 7 bases and J by 10 bases, with 11 bases between the two germline ends. The CDR3 extends over 11 amino acids. Germline CDR1 SGHVS, CDR2 FNYEAQ. CDR3 loop: CASNTGGEQFF. CDR3 coding DNA: TGTGCCAGCAACACAGGAGGGGAGCAGTTCTTC.

This clonotype was counted only a few times. The chain couples TRBV23-1 to TRBJ2-3, with TRBD2 matching 13 bases. TRBV23-1 is an ORF for which the function is uncertain. The CDR3 length is 14 residues. The J segment lost 12 bases and the V segment lost 4 bases, leaving 7 bases of the junction unmatched. The CDR3 DNA is TGCGCCAGCAGTCCGCGACTAGCGGGAGGCCACCAGTATTTT. It specifies CASSPRLAGGHQYF.

Only a few counts were recorded for this clonotype. The rearrangement joins TRBV20-1 to TRBJ1-1; D is uncertain. Germline V CDR1 and CDR2: DFQATT, SNEGSKA (reference sequence). The length of the CDR3 is 13 residues. The V end lost 5 bases, the J end lost 3 bases, and 13 bases lay between the germline ends. The CDR3 region has the DNA TGCAGTGCTGTCAGAGGGCCGGACACTGAAGCTTTCTTT. Amino acid sequence: CSAVRGPDTEAFF.

This chain uses TRBV7-8 with TRBJ2-2; 9 nucleotides align to TRBD1. In germline, CDR1 is SGHVS, CDR2 FQNEAQ. The CDR3 contains 15 residues. V was pared by 5 bases and J by 3 bases, with 4 bases of the junction left unmatched. The CDR3 sequence: CASSRRDRDTGELFF. The CDR3 DNA reads as TGTGCCAGCAGCCGCCGGGACAGGGACACCGGGGAGCTGTTTTTT. The whole variable domain, remainder taken from reference TRBV7-8 and TRBJ2-2, is GAGVSQSPRYKVAKRGQDVALRCDPISGHVSLFWYQQALGQGPEFLTYFQNEAQLDKSGLPSDRFFAERPEGSVSTLKIQRTQQEDSAVYLCASSRRDRDTGELFFGEGSRLTVL.

Note on this clonotype: One end of the junction is discordant with germline, which a read error may explain. The chain has TRBV11-2 and TRBJ2-3, with TRBD1 matching 9 bases. The CDR3 has 17 amino acids. CDR1 is SGHAT, CDR2 FQNNGV, per germline. The CDR3 reads CARSSPVGDRAGETQYF. Here the CDR3 DNA reads TGTGCCAGAAGCTCCCCCGTGGGGGACAGGGCTGGAGAGACGCAGTATTTT.

The table lists this clonotype with many counts. The CDR3, as DNA: TGTGCCAGCAGTTTAAAGGGGAATCAGCCCCAGCATTTT. This codes for CASSLKGNQPQHF. The J gene is TRBJ1-5, the V gene TRBV7-2; D possibly corresponds to TRBD1 (5 bases). The CDR3 consists of 13 residues. Germline-derived CDR1 and CDR2 are SGHTA and FQGNSA. Trimming removed 6 bases at V and 4 bases at J, with 10 bases between. The whole variable domain, filled in from reference TRBV7-2 and TRBJ1-5, reads GAGVSQSPSNKVTEKGKDVELRCDPISGHTALYWYRQSLGQGLEFLIYFQGNSAPDKSGLPSDRFSAERTGGSVSTLTIQRTQQEDSAVYLCASSLKGNQPQHFGDGTRLSIL.

The gene calls are TRBV6-5 and TRBJ2-3; 9 nucleotides match TRBD2. The germline V gene has CDR1 MNHEY and CDR2 SVGAGI. V was clipped by 6 bases and J by 2 bases; unmatched bases: 9. The CDR3 is 16 amino acids. As DNA, the CDR3 is TGTGCCAGCAGCACGCTAGCGGGACCTTTCACAGATACGCAGTATTTT. Translation: CASSTLAGPFTDTQYF.

This clonotype was counted between two and nine times. This chain uses TRBV4-2 with TRBJ2-5, with D unresolved. Germline CDR1 is LGHNA and CDR2 is YNFKEQ. V was pared by 0 bases and J by 10 bases, with 12 bases between. The CDR3 covers 13 residues. The CDR3 loop is CASSQESERFQYF. CDR3 DNA: TGTGCCAGCAGCCAAGAAAGCGAACGTTTCCAGTACTTC.

On this clonotype itself: Given a much more abundant clone one base away, this may be a read error. The chain joins TRBV7-2 to TRBJ2-3; no reliable D call. This CDR3 is 17 amino acids long. The germline gives CDR1 SGHTA, CDR2 FQGNSA. The CDR3 sequence: CASSSATGPQNTDTPYF. CDR3 nucleotides: TGTGCCAGCAGCTCCGCGACGGGTCCTCAAAACACAGATACGCCGTATTTT.